This record concerns one TCR beta chain sequence. The target of this receptor is not known. No much larger clone exists at a distance of one base, and base qualities are not known. Whole blood was collected in K2EDTA tubes by collaborating institutions according to the institutions' own protocols. For TCRbeta analysis, collaborator samples were shipped as frozen whole blood, as isolated PBMCs, or as DNA extracted from either sample type. These data belong to a study of blood T cell repertoires in COVID-19 (dated by TCRdb to the early 2020s). General notes on the study: Collaborator samples came from the United States, Italy and Spain and covered acute and convalescent phases of COVID-19. The prospective study material was composed of cDNA or gDNA derived from T cells, B-cell-depleted T cells, or PBMCs. Subjects who had been exposed to COVID-19, were actively infected with it, or had recovered from it provided the deeply sampled blood TCRbeta repertoires that made up the dataset. The repertoires were released in a freely available public database intended as a resource for research on the immune response to SARS-CoV-2. Samples were obtained from the ongoing ImmuneRACE study (first 160 participants) and from over 1,000 subjects provided by 6 global collaborators. Nearly every sample came with metadata listing a de-identified subject ID, COVID-19 status, age in years and sex. Where available, HLA class I and class II types were obtained from metadata supplied by the sample provider rather than from assay-based typing. What the research found in general, with its limitations: How much clinical and demographic metadata was included differed by source and by participant, and the metadata was provided uncurated.

The immunoSEQ Assay, a bias-controlled multiplex PCR, was used to amplify TCRbeta CDR3 regions from genomic DNA. As for the original processing: The number of nucleated cells in each sample was estimated by amplification of reference gene primers within the assay. Sequence reads were collapsed and filtered to measure the absolute abundance of every unique TCRbeta CDR3 rearrangement. For each sample, productive Simpson clonality was calculated as the square root of Simpson's diversity index over productive rearrangements. This is the immuneACCESS table as TCRdb keeps it, with only in-frame sequences that have V and J called. A part of the clones is gone; compared with another copy, unresolved V genes explain less than half, and the rest is unexplained. The V and J calls and clone size were taken over from that table, and D and trimming were inferred from the DNA. In all, the sample holds roughly 190,000 clones, and approximately 89% of those were seen once. Of the sample, approximately 8.9% falls within the top ten clones.

V and J are trimmed by 6 bases and 1 base, and the gene matches miss 13 bases of the junction. The CDR1 and CDR2 encoded by the germline V gene are KGHDR and SFDVKD. Including cysteine and phenylalanine, the CDR3 has 20 amino acids. The DNA shown is the 60-base CDR3, in frame from base 1. Sample: peripheral blood. The receptor chain draws on TRBV24-1 and TRBJ2-1; TRBD2 agrees with 14 junctional bases. The TCR sequence derives from a woman in her sixties or seventies with acute or convalescent COVID-19. For the CDR3, the sequence is CATSSPAGTSGSRSYNEQFF. The DNA sequence is given as TGTGCCACCAGTTCTCCAGCCGGGACTAGCGGGAGTAGGTCCTACAATGAGCAGTTCTTC.